These 7 T cell receptor beta chains were sequenced from one sample in a study of T cell clonality in common variable immunodeficiency. These TCRs are of unknown antigen specificity. General study findings and limits: In common variable immunodeficiency, TCR beta chains reportedly carried fewer deletions and N-nucleotide insertions.

Repertoires were generated with immunoSEQ multiplex PCR, while TCRdb's copy carries only in-frame clones and drops some. Singletons are absent from the sample, which has roughly 13,000 clones. The source material was peripheral blood mononuclear cells. These receptors all come from a human donor with common variable immunodeficiency.

Details on this clone: The read ends 3 residues early relative to the CDR3; the germline J gene fills the gap. The V gene is TRBV7-2, the J gene TRBJ1-2; 7 bases agree with TRBD1. The CDR3 covers 15 residues. Germline trimming cut 6 bases from V and 2 bases from J; bases unmatched to any gene: 9. Per germline, CDR1 SGHTA and CDR2 FQGNSA. The CDR3 sequence: CASSYPPGQNYGYTF. The CDR3 bases that were read are TGTGCCAGCAGTTACCCCCCGGGACAGAACTATGGC. The full variable domain, its missing parts supplied by reference TRBV7-2 and TRBJ1-2, is GAGVSQSPSNKVTEKGKDVELRCDPISGHTALYWYRQSLGQGLEFLIYFQGNSAPDKSGLPSDRFSAERTGGSVSTLTIQRTQQEDSAVYLCASSYPPGQNYGYTFGSGTRLTVV.

Regarding this clone: The read stops 3 residues short of the end of the CDR3; the missing end is completed from the germline J gene. This chain uses TRBV7-2 with TRBJ2-1; 10 bases are shared with TRBD2. V was pared by 5 bases and J by 4 bases, with 5 bases of the junction left unmatched. The CDR3 runs 15 residues. Germline CDR1 reads SGHTA; CDR2 reads FQGNSA. CDR3 sequence reads: CASSLGLAEYNEQFF. The covered CDR3 bases are TGTGCCAGCAGCCTCGGACTAGCGGAGTACAATGAG.

On this clone: The read is 3 residues too short to cover the CDR3 end, so that end is filled in from the germline J gene. The chain links TRBV6-1 to TRBJ1-5; D is perhaps TRBD1 (6 bases). The V end was cut by 6 bases, the J end by 6 bases, with 12 bases between. In germline, CDR1 is MNHNS, CDR2 SASEGT. CDR3 length: 13 residues. The CDR3 region is CASSEQGFQPQHF. CDR3 bases read: TGTGCCAGCAGCGAACAGGGTTTTCAGCCC.

The sample holds a few counts of this clone. The read finishes 3 residues shy of the CDR3 end, and the germline J gene is used to complete it. The rearrangement links TRBV7-9 to TRBJ2-7, with TRBD1 as a possible D gene (6 bases). V was clipped by 3 bases and J by 4 bases, with 10 bases between them. From germline, CDR1 is SEHNR and CDR2 FQNEAQ (reference sequence). The CDR3 has 13 amino acids. The CDR3 DNA, read in part, is TGTGCCAGCAGCTTTCAGGGGTTGTACGAG. Amino acid sequence: CASSFQGLYE. The CDR3, in full, reads CASSFQGLYEQYF.

This clone was counted ten times or more. The read terminates 3 residues before the CDR3 end, so the remaining end is supplied by the germline J gene. V is TRBV7-6 and J is TRBJ2-5; TRBD2 agrees at 11 bases. The V segment lost 6 bases and the J segment 5 bases; nucleotides outside the gene matches: 8. This CDR3 comprises 15 residues. Looked up from germline, CDR1 is SGHVS and CDR2 is FNYEAQ. CDR3 residues: CASSSGGAVGETQYF. The CDR3 bases that were read are TGTGCCAGCAGTAGCGGGGGGGCCGTCGGGGAGACC. The full variable domain, in which reference TRBV7-6 and TRBJ2-5 provide the parts outside the CDR3, is GAGVSQSPRYKVTKRGQDVALRCDPISGHVSLYWYRQALGQGPEFLTYFNYEAQQDKSGLPNDRFSAERPEGSISTLTIQRTEQRDSAMYRCASSSGGAVGETQYFGPGTRLLVL.

Worth noting for this clone: Sequencing ends 3 residues short of the CDR3 end; the germline J gene provides the rest. The J gene is TRBJ2-7, the V gene TRBV6-2 or TRBV6-3, with a tentative D call TRBD1 (6 bases). The CDR3 sequence is 14 residues long. Germline V gene data show CDR1 as MNHEY and CDR2 as SVGEGT. The V and J ends lost 0 bases and 1 base respectively, with 7 bases between them. The CDR3 region is CASSYSGGSYEQYF. The sequenced part of the CDR3 DNA is TGTGCCAGCAGTTACTCAGGGGGTTCCTACGAG.

This clone occurred a few times. The read ends 3 residues before the CDR3 terminus; that terminus is restored from the germline J gene. The chain combines TRBV30 with TRBJ1-5; possibly TRBD1 for D (5 bases). This CDR3 region has 13 residues. V was pared by 1 base and J by 9 bases, with 13 bases between. Germline-derived CDR1 and CDR2 are GTSNPN and SVGIG (reference sequence). Partial CDR3 DNA: TGTGCCTGGAGTGGGCAGGGACTTTCGCCC. It translates to CAWSGQGLSP. The whole CDR3 reads CAWSGQGLSPQHF.